A selection of T cell receptor beta chains follows, all from one sample in a study of control samples from healthy donors and cancer patients. Data came from immunoSEQ multiplex PCR; TCRdb stores just in-frame clones and leaves some out. The table shows about 120,000 clones, with around nine tenths occurring only once. Sequences were obtained from blood. The receptors here all came from a man aged 18 to 30 in good health. Both conserved end residues are part of each CDR3. Each record gives: J gene, clone size, D gene, V gene, CDR3 protein, CDR3 DNA. The D gene is left open where the match is weak. Where a row states a size, it is once, few, many or the class of an expanded clone; other rows omit it.

>TRBJ2-3|.|.|TRBV9
CASSVAEVDTQYF
TGTGCCAGCAGCGTAGCTGAGGTTGATACGCAGTATTTT
>TRBJ1-3|once|TRBD1|TRBV7-2
CASSIDRGSGNTIYF
TGTGCCAGCAGTATTGACAGGGGGTCTGGAAACACCATATATTTT
>TRBJ2-1|.|.|TRBV9
CASSVSGFRYNEQFF
TGTGCCAGCAGCGTATCCGGGTTCCGTTACAATGAGCAGTTCTTC
>TRBJ2-3|.|TRBD2|TRBV3-1/TRBV3-2
CASSQATSAGPSTDTQYF
TGTGCCAGCAGCCAAGCTACTAGCGCAGGACCCAGCACAGATACGCAGTATTTT
>TRBJ2-1|once|.|TRBV7-3
CASSPRVGEQFF
TGTGCCAGCAGCCCAAGGGTGGGAGAGCAGTTCTTC
>TRBJ1-5|.|.|TRBV10-3
CAISDYLGQPQHF
TGTGCCATCAGTGATTATTTGGGGCAGCCCCAGCATTTT
>TRBJ1-2|.|.|TRBV6-6
CASSQGHRGGYTF
TGTGCCAGCAGTCAGGGACACCGGGGTGGCTACACCTTC
>TRBJ1-2|.|.|TRBV9
CASSVSAGHTYGYTF
TGTGCCAGCAGCGTAAGTGCGGGCCACACCTACGGCTACACCTTC
>TRBJ2-7|.|TRBD1|TRBV12-3/TRBV12-4
CASNGTGGEQYF
TGTGCCAGCAATGGGACAGGGGGCGAGCAGTACTTC
>TRBJ1-1|once|.|TRBV10-3
CAISDKQGYTEAFF
TGTGCCATCAGTGATAAACAGGGATATACTGAAGCTTTCTTT
>TRBJ2-5|.|TRBD1|TRBV7-9
CASIVPGQGEETQYF
TGTGCCAGCATCGTACCCGGACAGGGCGAAGAGACCCAGTACTTC
>TRBJ2-1|.|TRBD2|TRBV5-4
CASSSGLAGGDNEQFF
TGTGCCAGCAGCTCGGGACTAGCGGGGGGGGACAATGAGCAGTTCTTC
>TRBJ1-4|.|.|TRBV2
CASSELRPEKLFF
TGTGCCAGCAGTGAATTACGGCCCGAAAAACTGTTTTTT
>TRBJ2-6|.|.|TRBV4-1
CASTTSTGANVLTF
TGCGCCAGCACCACAAGTACTGGGGCCAACGTCCTGACTTTC
>TRBJ2-3|.|TRBD2|TRBV9
CASSPLPAGGTDTQYF
TGTGCCAGCAGCCCCCTGCCTGCGGGGGGCACAGATACGCAGTATTTT
>TRBJ1-3|.|.|TRBV7-9
CASSLVGIKNTIYF
TGTGCCAGCAGCTTAGTGGGCATCAAAAACACCATATATTTT
>TRBJ2-3|.|.|TRBV7-9
CASSVSTDTQYF
TGTGCCAGCAGCGTTAGCACAGATACGCAGTATTTT
>TRBJ1-1|few|.|TRBV9
CASSVAPMNTEAFF
TGTGCCAGCAGCGTGGCCCCAATGAACACTGAAGCTTTCTTT
>TRBJ2-7|.|.|TRBV5-1
CASRRQGGYEQYF
TGCGCCAGCAGACGACAGGGAGGGTACGAGCAGTACTTC
>TRBJ1-3|.|.|TRBV27
CASSLQGSGNTIYF
TGTGCCAGCAGTTTACAGGGCTCTGGAAACACCATATATTTT
>TRBJ2-7|.|.|TRBV3-1/TRBV3-2
CATITTRRGHEQYF
TGTGCTACTATAACCACTAGACGGGGCCACGAGCAGTACTTC
>TRBJ1-1|.|.|TRBV5-1
CASSAGGGGPEAFF
TGCGCCAGCAGCGCGGGCGGGGGCGGCCCCGAAGCTTTCTTT
>TRBJ2-7|.|TRBD1|TRBV5-6
CASSGWTGPYEQYF
TGTGCCAGCAGCGGATGGACAGGTCCCTACGAGCAGTACTTC
>TRBJ2-3|.|.|TRBV10-3
CAISGTDGMADTQYF
TGTGCCATCAGTGGGACGGACGGAATGGCAGATACGCAGTATTTT
>TRBJ1-5|.|.|TRBV7-6
CASSLNWGLNQPQHF
TGTGCCAGCAGCTTGAATTGGGGTCTCAATCAGCCCCAGCATTTT
>TRBJ2-7|.|TRBD1|TRBV7-6
CASSLNRGYYEQYF
TGTGCCAGCAGCCTTAACAGGGGGTACTACGAGCAGTACTTC
>TRBJ1-2|.|.|TRBV6-5
CASSYSMRVSYYGYTF
TGTGCCAGCAGTTACTCGATGAGGGTTAGCTACTATGGCTACACCTTC
>TRBJ1-1|once|.|TRBV19
CASSIGPWDTEAFF
TGTGCCAGTAGTATAGGTCCCTGGGACACTGAAGCTTTCTTT
>TRBJ2-1|.|TRBD2|TRBV4-2
CASSQDSSSGGYNEQFF
TGTGCCAGCAGCCAAGATTCTTCTAGCGGGGGGTACAATGAGCAGTTCTTC
>TRBJ1-1|.|TRBD1|TRBV27
CASSYGQGTEAFF
TGTGCCAGCAGCTACGGACAGGGGACTGAAGCTTTCTTT
>TRBJ2-5|.|.|TRBV2
CASTSTQETQYF
TGTGCCAGCACTAGCACGCAAGAGACCCAGTACTTC
>TRBJ1-6|.|TRBD1|TRBV10-1
CASRTGQGDSPLHF
TGCGCCAGCAGGACGGGACAGGGGGATTCACCCCTCCACTTT